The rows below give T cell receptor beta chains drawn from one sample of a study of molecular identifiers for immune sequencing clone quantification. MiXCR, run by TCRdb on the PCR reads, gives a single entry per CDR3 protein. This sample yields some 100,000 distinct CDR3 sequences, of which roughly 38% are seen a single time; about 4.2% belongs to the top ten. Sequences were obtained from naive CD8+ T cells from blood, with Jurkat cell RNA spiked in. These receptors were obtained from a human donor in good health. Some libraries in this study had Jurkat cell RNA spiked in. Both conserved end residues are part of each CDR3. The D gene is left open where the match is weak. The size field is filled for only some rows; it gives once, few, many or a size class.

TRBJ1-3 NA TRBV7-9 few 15 CASSLAATSGNTIYF TGTGCCAGCAGCTTAGCCGCAACCTCTGGAAACACCATATATTTT
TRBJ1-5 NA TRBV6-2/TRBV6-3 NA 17 CASSPYSLGTRNLPQHF TGTGCCAGCAGTCCTTACAGCCTAGGGACAAGAAATCTGCCCCAGCATTTT
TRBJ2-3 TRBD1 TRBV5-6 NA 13 CASKSWTGRTQYF TGTGCCAGCAAGTCCTGGACAGGGCGTACGCAGTATTTT
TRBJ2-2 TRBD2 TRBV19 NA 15 CARSMAGGPHGELFF TGTGCCAGAAGTATGGCGGGAGGGCCTCACGGGGAGCTGTTTTTT
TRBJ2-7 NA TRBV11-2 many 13 CASSLGDGYEQYF TGTGCCAGCAGCCTAGGTGATGGCTACGAGCAGTACTTC
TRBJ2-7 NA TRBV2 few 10 CASSPGGRHF TGTGCCAGCAGCCCTGGAGGGCGACACTTC
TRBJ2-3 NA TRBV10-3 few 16 CAIKPIRDTSTDTQYF TGTGCCATCAAACCAATACGGGACACTAGCACAGATACGCAGTATTTT
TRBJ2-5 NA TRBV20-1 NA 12 CSAKLKGGTQYF TGCAGTGCTAAGCTGAAGGGGGGGACCCAGTACTTC
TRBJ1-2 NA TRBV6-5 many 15 CASTPWIGAPYGYTF TGTGCCAGCACCCCTTGGATCGGGGCGCCGTATGGCTACACCTTC
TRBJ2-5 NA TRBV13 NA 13 CASSPQLGESQYF TGTGCCAGCAGCCCCCAGCTAGGAGAGTCCCAGTACTTC
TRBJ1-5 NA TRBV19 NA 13 CASSMGSGQPQHF TGTGCCAGTAGTATGGGGAGCGGTCAGCCCCAGCATTTT
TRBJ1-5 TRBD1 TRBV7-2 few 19 CATLIEEGARIDSNQPQHF TGTGCCACTTTAATCGAGGAGGGGGCGAGGATAGATAGCAATCAGCCCCAGCATTTT
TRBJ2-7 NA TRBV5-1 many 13 CASSLALAGEQYF TGCGCCAGCAGCTTGGCCTTAGCCGGCGAGCAGTACTTC
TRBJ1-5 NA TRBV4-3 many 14 CASSQEEGYQPQHF TGCGCCAGCAGCCAAGAGGAGGGTTATCAGCCCCAGCATTTT
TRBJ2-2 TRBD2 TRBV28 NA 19 CASGLSPTSGRPGTGELFF TGTGCCAGCGGTTTGAGCCCGACTAGCGGGAGACCAGGAACCGGGGAGCTGTTTTTT
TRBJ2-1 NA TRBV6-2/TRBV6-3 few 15 CASSYDALVLGEQFF TGTGCCAGCAGTTACGACGCACTAGTTTTGGGTGAGCAGTTCTTC
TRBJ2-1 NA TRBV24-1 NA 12 CATSVLGLEQFF TGTGCCACCAGTGTTTTGGGGCTAGAGCAGTTCTTC
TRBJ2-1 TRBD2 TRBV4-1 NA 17 CASSPRLAGGPVDEQFF TGCGCCAGCAGCCCCCGACTAGCGGGAGGGCCGGTGGATGAGCAGTTCTTC
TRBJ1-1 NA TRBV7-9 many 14 CASSFGGGLTEAFF TGTGCCAGCAGCTTCGGCGGGGGGCTCACTGAAGCTTTCTTT
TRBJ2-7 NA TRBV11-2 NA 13 CASSPGLPYEQYF TGTGCCAGCAGCCCAGGACTACCCTACGAGCAGTACTTC
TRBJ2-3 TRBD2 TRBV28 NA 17 CASTLLPAAGSTDTQYF TGTGCCAGCACTCTCCTGCCGGCAGCGGGGAGCACAGATACGCAGTATTTT
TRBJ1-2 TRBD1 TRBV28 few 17 CASSFRDRAPSNYGYTF TGTGCCAGCAGTTTTCGGGACAGGGCTCCTTCTAACTATGGCTACACCTTC
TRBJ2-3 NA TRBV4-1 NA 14 CASSQALSTNTQYF TGCGCCAGCAGCCAGGCCTTGAGCACAAATACGCAGTATTTT
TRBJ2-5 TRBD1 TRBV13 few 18 CASSSRHRQGGHQETQYF TGTGCCAGCAGCTCCAGACACCGACAGGGGGGGCACCAAGAGACCCAGTACTTC
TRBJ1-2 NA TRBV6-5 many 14 CASSYSRREYGYTF TGTGCCAGCAGTTACTCCAGGAGAGAATATGGCTACACCTTC
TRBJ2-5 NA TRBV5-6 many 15 CASSPGFGSQETQYF TGTGCCAGCAGCCCAGGGTTTGGTTCCCAAGAGACCCAGTACTTC
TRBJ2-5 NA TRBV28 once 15 CASTGSGADFGTQYF TGTGCCAGCACCGGGTCAGGGGCGGATTTCGGGACCCAGTACTTC
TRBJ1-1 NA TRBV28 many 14 CASSTTSGDTEAFF TGTGCCAGTTCTACAACCTCAGGGGACACTGAAGCTTTCTTT
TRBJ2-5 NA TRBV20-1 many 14 CSATGLSYQETQYF TGCAGTGCTACGGGACTCAGTTACCAAGAGACCCAGTACTTC
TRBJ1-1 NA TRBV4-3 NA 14 CASSQKGQSTEAFF TGCGCCAGCAGCCAGAAAGGACAGAGCACTGAAGCTTTCTTT
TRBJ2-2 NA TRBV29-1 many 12 CSCVRATGELFF TGCAGCTGTGTAAGGGCGACCGGGGAGCTGTTTTTT
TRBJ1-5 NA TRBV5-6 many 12 CASSFQGQPQHF TGTGCCAGCAGCTTCCAGGGGCAGCCCCAGCATTTT
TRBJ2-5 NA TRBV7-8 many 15 CASSLGLSTEETQYF TGTGCCAGCAGCTTAGGTCTGTCTACCGAAGAGACCCAGTACTTC
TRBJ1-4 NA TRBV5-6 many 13 CASSFGGGEKLFF TGTGCCAGCAGCTTCGGAGGAGGGGAAAAACTGTTTTTT
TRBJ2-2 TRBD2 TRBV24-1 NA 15 CATSGSGRFTGELFF TGTGCCACCAGTGGGAGCGGGAGGTTCACCGGGGAGCTGTTTTTT